A single sample gave rise to the 10 T cell receptor beta chains below, sequenced in a study of blood T cell repertoires in COVID-19. Assay used: immunoSEQ multiplex PCR; TCRdb lists only in-frame clones, some missing. This table holds roughly 120,000 clones, about 83% found once. Input material: peripheral blood. The receptors come from a man aged 65 to 85 with acute or convalescent COVID-19.

This chain links TRBV9 with TRBJ2-1; TRBD2 aligns across 11 bases. Germline V gene sequence: CDR1 SGDLS, CDR2 YYNGEE. V gave up 4 bases and J gave up 6 bases; unmatched junction bases: 9. The CDR3 is 16 residues long. The CDR3 bases are TGTGCCAGCAGCTACGTGGCCGGGACTAGCGGCAATGAGCAGTTCTTC. Protein product: CASSYVAGTSGNEQFF. The variable domain in full, completed from reference TRBV9 and TRBJ2-1, reads DSGVTQTPKHLITATGQRVTLRCSPRSGDLSVYWYQQSLDQGLQFLIQYYNGEERAKGNILERFSAQQFPDLHSELNLSSLELGDSALYFCASSYVAGTSGNEQFFGPGTRLTVL.

Details on this clone: Other DNA sequences from this sample encode an identical CDR3 as well. J is TRBJ2-5 and V is TRBV6-6, with 7 bases fitting TRBD2. The germline gives CDR1 MNHNY, CDR2 SVGAGI (reference sequence). Germline trimming cut 1 base from V and 5 bases from J; bases unmatched to any gene: 4. This CDR3 is built from 14 residues. This CDR3 is CASSYWGGKETQYF. The CDR3 DNA follows: TGTGCCAGCAGTTACTGGGGAGGGAAGGAGACCCAGTACTTC.

V and J are TRBV12-3 or TRBV12-4 and TRBJ2-2; D is ambiguous. CDR3 length: 11 amino acids. V gave up 4 bases and J gave up 7 bases, with 4 bases separating them. The DNA of the CDR3 is TGTGCCAGCAGTTATAGCGGGGAGCTGTTTTTT. Amino acids: CASSYSGELFF.

The chain employs TRBV3-1 (or the pseudogene TRBV3-2) and TRBJ1-2; TRBD1 is a possible D gene (5 bases). V was shortened by 4 bases and J by 7 bases, with 16 bases between the two germline ends. The CDR3 is 14 amino acids. Germline-derived CDR1 and CDR2 are LGHDT and YNNKEL (reference sequence). The CDR3 reads CASSLGGYGFGYTF. CDR3 nucleotide sequence: TGTGCCAGCAGCCTCGGGGGTTACGGCTTTGGCTACACCTTC.

The gene calls are TRBV7-6 and TRBJ2-5; the match to TRBD2 covers 8 bases. Germline V CDR1 and CDR2: SGHVS, FNYEAQ. The CDR3 has 15 amino acids. J lost 3 bases, V lost 0 bases, and 3 bases had no gene match. This chain's CDR3 is CASSLAVSGEETQYF. The CDR3 bases are TGTGCCAGCAGCTTAGCGGTTAGCGGGGAAGAGACCCAGTACTTC.

V is TRBV5-1 and J is TRBJ2-1; 13 nucleotides agree with TRBD2. CDR1 and CDR2 from the germline V gene are SGHRS and YFSETQ. Unmatched junction bases numbered 6, after V lost 3 bases and J lost 6 bases. The CDR3 is 16 residues long. For the CDR3, the DNA is TGCGCCAGCAGCTGGGGGACTAGCGGGAATTTCAATGAGCAGTTCTTC. Its protein is CASSWGTSGNFNEQFF.

This chain uses TRBV6-2 or TRBV6-3 with TRBJ1-2; possibly TRBD1 for D (6 bases). The V gene lost 5 bases and the J gene lost 7 bases, with 14 bases spanning the gap. CDR1 is MNHEY, CDR2 SVGEGT, per germline. This CDR3 region has 13 residues. CDR3 loop: CASSPRGGTGYTF. As DNA, the CDR3 is TGTGCCAGCAGTCCCCGGGGGGGCACTGGCTACACCTTC.

This CDR3 is CASSEPRDRSSGYTF. As DNA, the CDR3 is TGTGCCAGCAGTGAACCACGGGACAGGTCGTCTGGCTACACCTTC. The chain combines TRBV25-1 with TRBJ1-2, with TRBD1 identical over 8 bases. J gave up 7 bases and V 2 bases, and 9 bases lay outside the gene matches. This CDR3 is built from 15 residues. Germline loops: CDR1 MGHDK, CDR2 SYGVNS.

This clone was seen only once. V gene TRBV2 combines with J gene TRBJ1-1; TRBD1 agrees at 7 bases. CDR1 SNHLY and CDR2 FYNNEI come from the germline V gene. With 6 bases clipped from V and 4 bases from J, the junction kept 8 bases outside the gene matches. This CDR3 spans 14 amino acids. CDR3 coding DNA: TGTGCCAGCAGCTTCGACAGGGCCGGCACTGAAGCTTTCTTT. This codes for CASSFDRAGTEAFF.

The chain combines TRBV5-6 with TRBJ2-3; 9 bases are shared with TRBD2. The CDR3 has 15 residues. Germline CDR1 is SGHDT and CDR2 is YYEEEE. V trimming: 2 bases; J trimming: 8 bases; junction bases outside the gene matches: 9. The CDR3 region is CASSFLTSGSGTQYF. In nucleotides, the CDR3 is TGTGCCAGCAGCTTTCTCACTAGCGGGTCTGGTACGCAGTATTTT. The full variable domain, completed using reference TRBV5-6 and TRBJ2-3, is DAGVTQSPTHLIKTRGQQVTLRCSPKSGHDTVSWYQQALGQGPQFIFQYYEEEERQRGNFPDRFSGHQFPNYSSELNVNALLLGDSALYLCASSFLTSGSGTQYFGPGTRLTVL.